The rows below give T cell receptor beta chains drawn from one sample of a study of graft-versus-host responses after intestinal transplantation. Their recognized antigens are unknown. Data came from immunoSEQ multiplex PCR; TCRdb stores just in-frame clones and leaves some out. The data contain some 130,000 clones, more than 80% of them singletons. The specimen comprised unstimulated CD4+ T cells sorted from spleen or lymph node cells, sampled before intestinal transplant. The receptors were sampled from a human donor who received an intestinal transplant. Both conserved end residues are part of each CDR3. The D gene is left open where the match is weak. A clone size is listed for some rows: how often the clone was seen (once, few, many), or a class if it is expanded.

v_call,clone_size,d_call,j_call,cdr3_nt,cdr3_aa
TRBV6-5,NA,NA,TRBJ2-5,TGTGCCAGCAGTTTACCCGGCATAGAGACCCAGTACTTC,CASSLPGIETQYF
TRBV9,NA,NA,TRBJ2-3,TGTGCCAGCAGCGTAGTTGGGGACCACACAAACACAGATACGCAGTATTTT,CASSVVGDHTNTDTQYF
TRBV7-9,NA,NA,TRBJ2-5,TGTGCCAGCAGCTTCAGGGGAGTAGAGACCCAGTACTTC,CASSFRGVETQYF
TRBV5-6,NA,NA,TRBJ2-6,TGTGCCAGCAGCGATGGATGGGGTTCTGGGGCCAACGTCCTGACTTTC,CASSDGWGSGANVLTF
TRBV15,NA,NA,TRBJ2-7,TGTGCCACCAGCAGAGATAGGCAGAGCTACGAGCAGTACTTC,CATSRDRQSYEQYF
TRBV6-4,NA,NA,TRBJ2-2,TGTGCCAGCAGTGACTCGGGACAGAACACCGGGGAGCTGTTTTTT,CASSDSGQNTGELFF
TRBV18,NA,TRBD1,TRBJ1-4,TGTGCCAGCTCACGTTACCAGGGGGGTAACAATGAAAAACTGTTTTTT,CASSRYQGGNNEKLFF
TRBV9,NA,NA,TRBJ1-3,TGTGCCAGCAGCCCCACCCCGCAGGGCTACTCTGGAAACACCATATATTTT,CASSPTPQGYSGNTIYF
TRBV6-5,NA,NA,TRBJ2-4,TGTGCCAGCAGAACTCAGCAGGGAGGGGGCATTCAGTACTTC,CASRTQQGGGIQYF
TRBV10-2,NA,NA,TRBJ2-1,TGCGCCAGCACCCTAGCGAGGGAATACAATGAGCAGTTCTTC,CASTLAREYNEQFF
TRBV29-1,NA,TRBD2,TRBJ2-5,TGCAGCGTTGGTGGACTAGCGACTAAAGAGACCCAGTACTTC,CSVGGLATKETQYF
TRBV15,NA,NA,TRBJ1-4,TGTGCCACCGCAAGGGGTCCAACTAATGAAAAACTGTTTTTT,CATARGPTNEKLFF
TRBV20-1,NA,NA,TRBJ2-7,TGCAGTGCTAGAGAGTGCGAGCAGTACTTC,CSARECEQYF
TRBV7-7,few,TRBD2,TRBJ2-5,TGTGCCAGCAGCACGTTAGCGGGGGGCGGGGAGACCCAGTACTTC,CASSTLAGGGETQYF